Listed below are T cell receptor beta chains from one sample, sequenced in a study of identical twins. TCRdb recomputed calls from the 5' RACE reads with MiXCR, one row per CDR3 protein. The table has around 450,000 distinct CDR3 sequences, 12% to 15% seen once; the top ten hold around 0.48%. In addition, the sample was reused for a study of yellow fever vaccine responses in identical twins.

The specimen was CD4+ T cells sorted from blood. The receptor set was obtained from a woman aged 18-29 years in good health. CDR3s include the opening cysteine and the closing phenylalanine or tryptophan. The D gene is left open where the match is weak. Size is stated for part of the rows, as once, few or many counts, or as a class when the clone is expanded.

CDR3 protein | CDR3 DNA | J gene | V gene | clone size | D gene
CASSPSLAGIYNEQFF | TGTGCCAGCTCACCATCACTAGCGGGAATCTACAATGAGCAGTTCTTC | TRBJ2-1 | TRBV18 | NA | TRBD2
CSARGVGKDYGYTF | TGCAGTGCTAGGGGTGTTGGAAAAGACTATGGCTACACCTTC | TRBJ1-2 | TRBV20-1 | few | NA
CASSLRKAGVSTDTQYF | TGTGCCAGCAGCCTCCGAAAAGCGGGGGTTAGCACAGATACGCAGTATTTT | TRBJ2-3 | TRBV3-1 | NA | TRBD2
CASSQGPESYEQYF | TGTGCCAGCAGCCAAGGGCCGGAATCCTACGAGCAGTACTTC | TRBJ2-7 | TRBV14 | few | NA
CASSFFQGEYNEQFF | TGTGCCAGCAGCTTCTTTCAGGGGGAATACAATGAGCAGTTCTTC | TRBJ2-1 | TRBV7-2 | NA | TRBD1
CASSQDTGKIAEAFF | TGCGCCAGCAGCCAAGATACAGGAAAGATAGCTGAAGCTTTCTTT | TRBJ1-1 | TRBV4-3 | NA | NA
CASSLPTGTGTGNTIYF | TGTGCCAGCAGCTTACCAACCGGGACAGGGACAGGAAACACCATATATTTT | TRBJ1-3 | TRBV5-5 | NA | TRBD1
CSVTLGGFQETQYF | TGCAGCGTTACCCTCGGCGGGTTCCAAGAGACCCAGTACTTC | TRBJ2-5 | TRBV29-1 | NA | NA
CASSLVRIQETQYF | TGTGCCAGCAGTTTAGTCAGGATTCAAGAGACCCAGTACTTC | TRBJ2-5 | TRBV28 | few | NA
CASSLVGEGAGELFF | TGTGCCAGCAGCTTAGTGGGAGAAGGGGCCGGGGAGCTGTTTTTT | TRBJ2-2 | TRBV7-9 | NA | NA
CASSRNLAGGMAGELFF | TGTGCCAGCAGCCGAAATTTAGCGGGAGGAATGGCCGGGGAGCTGTTTTTT | TRBJ2-2 | TRBV5-4 | NA | TRBD2
CASSLMGDTDTQYF | TGCGCCAGCAGCCTGATGGGGGATACAGATACGCAGTATTTT | TRBJ2-3 | TRBV5-1 | few | NA
CASSSGTSGRLTTGELFF | TGTGCCAGCAGTTCCGGGACTAGCGGGAGGTTGACCACCGGGGAGCTGTTTTTT | TRBJ2-2 | TRBV6-5 | few | TRBD2
CASSRWDRNQPQHF | TGTGCCAGCAGCCGTTGGGACAGAAATCAGCCCCAGCATTTT | TRBJ1-5 | TRBV5-6 | NA | TRBD1
CASSYSTQPGTGGARSYNEQFF | TGTGCCAGCAGTTACTCGACCCAACCCGGGACAGGGGGTGCCCGCTCCTACAATGAGCAGTTCTTC | TRBJ2-1 | TRBV6-2/TRBV6-3 | NA | TRBD1
CASSPQQVVDEQYF | TGCGCCAGTTCCCCCCAACAAGTTGTCGACGAGCAGTACTTC | TRBJ2-7 | TRBV5-1 | many | NA
CASSYSSQGGQHF | TGTGCCAGCAGTTACTCGAGCCAGGGCGGACAGCATTTT | TRBJ1-5 | TRBV6-2/TRBV6-3 | NA | NA
CATSDSALVLTF | TGTGCCACCAGTGATTCCGCCCTTGTCCTGACTTTC | TRBJ2-6 | TRBV24-1 | few | NA
CASSLGDSGRYEQYF | TGCGCCAGCAGCTTGGGAGACAGCGGACGATACGAGCAGTACTTC | TRBJ2-7 | TRBV5-1 | many | NA